This entry concerns a single T cell receptor (beta chain). TCRdb reprocessed the 5' RACE reads with MiXCR, giving one entry per CDR3 protein. The sample lists 550,000 to 700,000 distinct CDR3 sequences, around 21% occurring once. This sample is drawn from a study of identical twins. This sample was also put to use in a study of T cells expressing NK-cell markers.

The source is a woman aged 18-29 years in good health. Sequenced sample: PBMCs.

The CDR3 nucleotides are TGCGCCAGCAGCTTCTGGCGAAGGACAGGTGAGGGGGTGGACACTGAAGCTTTCTTT. It translates to CASSFWRRTGEGVDTEAFF. The gene calls are TRBV5-1 and TRBJ1-1, with 7 bases matching TRBD1. The CDR3 is 19 amino acids. Germline-derived CDR1 and CDR2 are SGHRS and YFSETQ. J lost 3 bases, V lost 2 bases, and 19 bases had no gene match. The entire variable domain, with the rest obtained from reference TRBV5-1 and TRBJ1-1, is as follows: KAGVTQTPRYLIKTRGQQVTLSCSPISGHRSVSWYQQTPGQGLQFLFEYFSETQRNKGNFPGRFSGRQFSNSRSEMNVSTLELGDSALYLCASSFWRRTGEGVDTEAFFGQGTRLTVV.